These 25 T cell receptor beta chains came from one sample sequenced in a study of CD8+CD57+ T cells in acquired aplastic anemia. The TCR beta profiling, which covered VDJ combination and CDR3 sequence, was carried out using genomic DNA as the template. One entry per CDR3 protein results from TCRdb running MiXCR on the reads. The table has 250,000 to 300,000 distinct CDR3 sequences, around three fifths seen once. The specimen sequenced was sorted CD4+, CD8+, or CD8+CD57+ T cells (not recorded which) from PBMCs. The receptors come from a human donor with severe aplastic anemia or a healthy control (not recorded which).

This clonotype was recorded many times. This rearrangement joins TRBV5-6 to TRBJ1-1; TRBD1 matches at 8 bases. V was pared by 0 bases and J by 3 bases, with 1 base of the junction left unmatched. Per the germline V gene, CDR1 is SGHDT and CDR2 is YYEEEE. CDR3 length equals 14 residues. The CDR3 region is CASSLGTGHTEAFF. Written as DNA, the CDR3 is TGTGCCAGCAGCTTGGGGACAGGGCACACTGAAGCTTTCTTT.

Ten or more counts support this clonotype. This sequence joins TRBV24-1 and TRBJ1-6; no reliable D call. Germline-derived CDR1 and CDR2 are KGHDR and SFDVKD. Trimming removed 0 bases at V and 6 bases at J, with 5 bases between. The CDR3 is 14 amino acids. The CDR3 protein is CATSDLQANSPLHF. The CDR3 bases are TGTGCCACCAGTGATTTGCAAGCTAATTCACCCCTCCACTTT.

For this clonotype: Relative to the germline gene, one junction end is altered; a read error may explain this. The gene calls are TRBV7-2 and TRBJ1-2; 7 bases are a match to TRBD1. The CDR3 is 15 amino acids. Germline lookup yields CDR1 SGHTA and CDR2 FQGNSA. The CDR3, as DNA: TGTGCCAGCAGCCTACTGACAGGGTTTAACCATGGCTACACCTTC. Translating it yields CASSLLTGFNHGYTF.

This clonotype has more than one count but fewer than ten. The chain joins TRBV19 to TRBJ2-7; D not certain. The V gene lost 4 bases and the J gene lost 3 bases, with 16 bases spanning the gap. CDR3 length equals 15 residues. CDR1 is LNHDA and CDR2 is SQIVND in the germline V gene (reference sequence). The CDR3: CASSRLASEGYEQYF. The CDR3 bases are TGTGCCAGTAGTAGGCTGGCTAGTGAAGGCTACGAGCAGTACTTC. The complete variable domain, with remaining parts taken from reference TRBV19 and TRBJ2-7, reads DGGITQSPKYLFRKEGQNVTLSCEQNLNHDAMYWYRQDPGQGLRLIYYSQIVNDFQKGDIAEGYSVSREKKESFPLTVTSAQKNPTAFYLCASSRLASEGYEQYFGPGTRLTVT.

This chain connects TRBV7-2 to TRBJ2-7, with 7 bases that match TRBD2. In germline, CDR1 is SGHTA, CDR2 FQGNSA. The V segment lost 0 bases and the J segment 3 bases; nucleotides outside the gene matches: 8. The CDR3 is 16 residues long. CDR3 loop: CASSLALGGVGYEQYF. The DNA of the CDR3 is TGTGCCAGCAGCTTAGCGCTGGGGGGGGTCGGCTACGAGCAGTACTTC. The full variable domain, rest sourced from reference TRBV7-2 and TRBJ2-7, is GAGVSQSPSNKVTEKGKDVELRCDPISGHTALYWYRQSLGQGLEFLIYFQGNSAPDKSGLPSDRFSAERTGGSVSTLTIQRTQQEDSAVYLCASSLALGGVGYEQYFGPGTRLTVT.

This chain joins TRBV9 and TRBJ2-5, with 8 positions matching TRBD1. This CDR3 is built from 14 residues. Trimming cost V 2 bases and J 2 bases; bases outside gene matches: 2. From germline, CDR1 is SGDLS and CDR2 YYNGEE. The CDR3: CASSVRQGQETQYF. CDR3 DNA: TGTGCCAGCAGCGTTAGACAGGGGCAAGAGACCCAGTACTTC.

This sequence joins TRBV24-1 and TRBJ1-5, with D possibly being TRBD1 (6 bases). The germline V gene encodes CDR1 KGHDR and CDR2 SFDVKD. The CDR3 loop spans 14 amino acids. Trimming cost V 4 bases and J 4 bases, with 10 bases left between them. CDR3 in DNA: TGTGCCACCAGTGAGCGCAGGGGAAATCAGCCCCAGCATTTT. Protein product: CATSERRGNQPQHF.

This clonotype was seen ten or more times. This rearrangement joins TRBV20-1 to TRBJ2-3; D is ambiguous. The V end lost 6 bases, the J end lost 1 base, and 14 bases lay between the germline ends. CDR1 and CDR2 (germline): DFQATT, SNEGSKA (reference sequence). This CDR3 spans 14 amino acids. This CDR3 is CSAQVGLRTDTQYF. The CDR3 nucleotides are TGCAGTGCCCAGGTTGGTCTGCGCACAGATACGCAGTATTTT.

The V gene is TRBV7-9, the J gene TRBJ2-5; TRBD2 matches at 7 bases. Trimming cost V 2 bases and J 0 bases; bases outside gene matches: 9. CDR3 length equals 17 residues. The germline gives CDR1 SEHNR, CDR2 FQNEAQ (reference sequence). CDR3 bases: TGTGCCAGCAGCTTATTAGGGGCTAGCGGCTACCAAGAGACCCAGTACTTC. Its translation is CASSLLGASGYQETQYF.

The sample holds many counts of this clonotype. The rearrangement joins TRBV20-1 to TRBJ1-2; D gene ambiguous. Germline V gene sequence: CDR1 DFQATT, CDR2 SNEGSKA (reference sequence). V shed 4 bases and J shed 3 bases, with 15 bases lying between them. The CDR3 runs to 14 residues. CDR3 residues: CSATPFGMDYGYTF. The CDR3 bases are TGCAGTGCTACCCCGTTTGGGATGGACTATGGCTACACCTTC.

The rearrangement links TRBV5-1 to TRBJ2-5, with 11 nucleotides matching TRBD2. The CDR3 totals 14 residues. The ends lost 4 bases at V and 5 bases at J; junction bases unmatched: 4. Germline V gene lookup returns CDR1 SGHRS and CDR2 YFSETQ. For the CDR3, the DNA is TGCGCCAGCAGCGGGGGACTAGCGGTGGAGACCCAGTACTTC. Translation: CASSGGLAVETQYF.

The chain has TRBV7-2 and TRBJ2-7; 9 bases fit TRBD1. This CDR3 is built from 13 residues. V dropped 5 bases and J dropped 5; count of bases not matched to a gene: 4. The V gene's germline CDR1 is SGHTA and CDR2 FQGNSA. CDR3 nucleotide sequence: TGTGCCAGCAGCACTAGGACAGGGGACGAGCAGTACTTC. Translation: CASSTRTGDEQYF.

This clonotype was seen ten or more times. The rearrangement links TRBV6-5 to TRBJ2-7, with D possibly TRBD1 on 6 matching bases. Germline CDR1 MNHEY, CDR2 SVGAGI. The CDR3 totals 15 residues. V was cut by 4 bases and J by 1 base, with 14 bases left in between. The CDR3 here is CASSSSGTLSYEQYF. DNA of the CDR3: TGTGCCAGCAGTTCCTCCGGGACATTGTCCTACGAGCAGTACTTC.

The chain combines TRBV7-3 with TRBJ2-1; D may be TRBD2 (6 bases). V lost 2 bases and J lost 8, with 19 bases in between. CDR1 and CDR2 from the germline V gene are SGHTA and FQGTGA. CDR3 length: 16 amino acids. The CDR3 bases are TGTGCCAGCAGCTTAGACCCGGGACTCCAAGGAGATGAGCAGTTCTTC. Protein product: CASSLDPGLQGDEQFF.

The chain has TRBV7-9 and TRBJ1-2, with D tentatively TRBD1 (6 bases). V was clipped by 5 bases and J by 6 bases, with 13 bases between them. Germline lookup yields CDR1 SEHNR and CDR2 FQNEAQ (reference sequence). CDR3 length equals 13 residues. The CDR3 region is CASSLTGSHGYTF. The CDR3 DNA is TGTGCCAGCAGCCTCACAGGGAGCCATGGCTACACCTTC.

This chain connects TRBV24-1 to TRBJ2-5; 8 bases are a match to TRBD1. V was clipped by 3 bases and J by 2 bases; unmatched bases: 10. CDR1 is KGHDR, CDR2 SFDVKD, per germline. This CDR3 is 17 amino acids long. The CDR3 loop reads CATSDPGGTGQQETQYF. The CDR3, as DNA: TGTGCCACCAGTGATCCCGGCGGGACAGGCCAACAAGAGACCCAGTACTTC.

The V and J genes are TRBV7-9 and TRBJ2-7; 9 nucleotides align to TRBD2. The end of the DNA aligns better with TRBJ2-1, so the J call may be wrong. Germline V gene lookup returns CDR1 SEHNR and CDR2 FQNEAQ (reference sequence). The CDR3 is made up of 16 amino acids. CDR3 coding DNA: TGTGCCAGCAGCTTAGAGCGGGGGGTTTCCTACAATGAGCAGTTCTTC. This encodes CASSLERGVSYNEQFF.

The chain joins TRBV20-1 to TRBJ2-1; TRBD1 might be the D (6 bases). This CDR3 is 16 amino acids long. The ends were cut back, 0 bases at V and 2 bases at J, with 14 bases in the middle. Germline values: CDR1 DFQATT, CDR2 SNEGSKA (reference sequence). The CDR3 protein is CSARDPTGSAYNEQFF. The DNA of the CDR3 is TGCAGTGCTAGAGATCCTACAGGGAGCGCCTACAATGAGCAGTTCTTC.

The J gene is TRBJ1-2, the V gene TRBV4-1; D might be TRBD1 (6 bases). The V end lost 0 bases, the J end lost 4 bases, and 15 bases lay between the germline ends. Looked up from germline, CDR1 is MGHRA and CDR2 is YSYEKL. This CDR3 has 16 amino acids. Here the CDR3 reads CASSQERPGGSYGYTF. CDR3 bases: TGCGCCAGCAGCCAAGAAAGGCCTGGGGGCTCCTATGGCTACACCTTC.

There are a few counts of this clonotype. V usage is TRBV7-6 and J usage is TRBJ2-3; D is undetermined. Trimming shortened V by 0 bases and J by 2 bases, and 6 bases separated the two germline ends. The CDR3 runs to 14 residues. The germline V gene has CDR1 SGHVS and CDR2 FNYEAQ. The CDR3 nucleotides read TGTGCCAGCAGCTTAGCCCCAGACACAGATACGCAGTATTTT. The encoded protein is CASSLAPDTDTQYF.

This clonotype was picked up many times. This chain connects TRBV11-2 to TRBJ2-1, with D possibly being TRBD1 (6 bases). Germline CDR1 SGHAT, CDR2 FQNNGV. Trimming stripped 1 base from V and 7 bases from J, with 11 bases between. The CDR3 loop spans 14 amino acids. As DNA, the CDR3 is TGTGCCAGCAGCTTAGGGACAGCCGGAAATGAGCAGTTCTTC. Amino acids: CASSLGTAGNEQFF.

This chain joins TRBV7-8 and TRBJ1-5; D call uncertain. V was shortened by 1 base and J by 2 bases, with 12 bases between the two germline ends. The CDR3 spans 16 residues. The germline V gene encodes CDR1 SGHVS and CDR2 FQNEAQ. CDR3 bases: TGTGCCAGCAGCTTAGGCCCTTTAGGCGGCAATCAGCCCCAGCATTTT. It yields the protein CASSLGPLGGNQPQHF. The whole variable domain, remainder taken from reference TRBV7-8 and TRBJ1-5, is GAGVSQSPRYKVAKRGQDVALRCDPISGHVSLFWYQQALGQGPEFLTYFQNEAQLDKSGLPSDRFFAERPEGSVSTLKIQRTQQEDSAVYLCASSLGPLGGNQPQHFGDGTRLSIL.

In its sample, this clonotype was seen many times. This chain joins TRBV7-3 and TRBJ1-2; the D gene is possibly TRBD1 (6 bases). Trimming removed 5 bases from V and 4 bases from J, with 17 bases in between. Germline values: CDR1 SGHTA, CDR2 FQGTGA. CDR3 length: 15 amino acids. CDR3: CASSHMETGFYGYTF. CDR3 in DNA: TGTGCCAGCAGCCACATGGAAACAGGGTTCTATGGCTACACCTTC. Supplemented by reference TRBV7-3 and TRBJ1-2, the full variable domain reads GAGVSQTPSNKVTEKGKYVELRCDPISGHTALYWYRQSLGQGPEFLIYFQGTGAADDSGLPNDRFFAVRPEGSVSTLKIQRTERGDSAVYLCASSHMETGFYGYTFGSGTRLTVV.

As to this clonotype: At one of its ends the junction is not consistent with the germline gene, which may arise from a read error. The chain recombines TRBV5-4 with TRBJ1-6, with D possibly matching TRBD1 (5 bases). This CDR3 region has 14 residues. Germline assignment: CDR1 SGHNT and CDR2 YYREEE (reference sequence). For the CDR3, the DNA is TGTGCCAGCAGCTCGGGACGGGAAAATTCACCCTTCCACTTT. This sequence encodes CASSSGRENSPFHF.

V and J are TRBV15 and TRBJ2-1; 8 bases fit TRBD2. The trim removed 10 bases at V and 3 bases at J, leaving 11 bases unmatched. This CDR3 region has 15 residues. The germline CDR1 and CDR2 sequences are LNHNV and YYDKDF (reference sequence). The CDR3 loop is CASTGGLGFYNEQFF. The CDR3, as DNA: TGTGCCAGCACCGGGGGACTAGGCTTCTACAATGAGCAGTTCTTC.